This T cell receptor (beta chain) was observed in a study of blood T cell repertoires in COVID-19. Cohort assignment relied on participant-reported clinical history. The recovered donors of Cohort 3 showed two negative PCRs, clearance, or symptom resolution. The CDR3 has 13 amino acids. The V gene lost 1 base and the J gene lost 5 bases, with 6 bases spanning the gap. Germline assignment: CDR1 LGHNA and CDR2 YSLEER. Original methodology: By means of reference gene primer amplification, nucleated cell counts were estimated. Sequencing used immunoSEQ multiplex PCR; TCRdb keeps in-frame clones, though not all of them. The V and J calls and clone size are taken from that table; D and trimming were inferred from the DNA. Of some 510,000 clones detected, roughly 90% appear once; the ten largest clones hold 1.5% to 2%.

The TCR was taken from a woman in her thirties or forties who had recovered from COVID-19. The chain couples TRBV4-3 to TRBJ1-5; no clear D gene. Sequencing input: PBMCs or T cells enriched from blood (not recorded which). The CDR3, as DNA: TGCGCCAGCAGCCAAGGGAGACATCAGCCCCAGCATTTT. This codes for CASSQGRHQPQHF.